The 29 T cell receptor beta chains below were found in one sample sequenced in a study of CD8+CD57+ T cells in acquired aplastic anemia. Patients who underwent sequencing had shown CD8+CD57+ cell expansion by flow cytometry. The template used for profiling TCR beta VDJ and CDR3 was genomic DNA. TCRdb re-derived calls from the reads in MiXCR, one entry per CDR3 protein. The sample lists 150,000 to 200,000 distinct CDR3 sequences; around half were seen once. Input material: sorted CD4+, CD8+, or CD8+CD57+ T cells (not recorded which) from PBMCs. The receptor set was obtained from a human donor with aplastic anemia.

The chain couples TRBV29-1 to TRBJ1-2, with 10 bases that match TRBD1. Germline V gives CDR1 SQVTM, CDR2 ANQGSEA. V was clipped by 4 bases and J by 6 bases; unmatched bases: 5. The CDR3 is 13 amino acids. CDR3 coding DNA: TGCAGCGTTGGCTGGGACAGGGGTGATGGCTACACCTTC. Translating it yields CSVGWDRGDGYTF.

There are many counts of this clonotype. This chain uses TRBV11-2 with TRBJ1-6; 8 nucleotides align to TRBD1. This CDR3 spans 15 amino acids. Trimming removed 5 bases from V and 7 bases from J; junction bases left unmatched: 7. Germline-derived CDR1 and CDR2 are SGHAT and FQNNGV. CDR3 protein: CASSPRTGYNSPLHF. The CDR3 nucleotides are TGTGCCAGCAGCCCACGGACAGGGTACAATTCACCCCTCCACTTT.

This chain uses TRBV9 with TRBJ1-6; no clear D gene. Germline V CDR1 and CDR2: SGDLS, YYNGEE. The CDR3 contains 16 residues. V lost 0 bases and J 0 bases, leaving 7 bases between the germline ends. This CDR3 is CASSVGAPSYNSPLHF. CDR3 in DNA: TGTGCCAGCAGCGTAGGGGCCCCCTCCTATAATTCACCCCTCCACTTT.

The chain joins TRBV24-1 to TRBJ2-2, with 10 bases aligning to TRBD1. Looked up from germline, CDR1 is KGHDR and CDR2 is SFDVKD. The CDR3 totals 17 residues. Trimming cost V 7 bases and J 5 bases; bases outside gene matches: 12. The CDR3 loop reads CATSGVGTGVITGELFF. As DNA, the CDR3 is TGTGCCACCAGCGGGGTCGGGACAGGGGTTATTACCGGGGAGCTGTTTTTT.

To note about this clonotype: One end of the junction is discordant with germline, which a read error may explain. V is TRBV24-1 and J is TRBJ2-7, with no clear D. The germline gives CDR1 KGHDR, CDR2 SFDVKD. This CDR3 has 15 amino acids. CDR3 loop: CASSPPDRSLREQYF. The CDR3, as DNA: TGTGCCAGCAGTCCCCCGGACCGATCCCTCCGGGAGCAGTACTTC.

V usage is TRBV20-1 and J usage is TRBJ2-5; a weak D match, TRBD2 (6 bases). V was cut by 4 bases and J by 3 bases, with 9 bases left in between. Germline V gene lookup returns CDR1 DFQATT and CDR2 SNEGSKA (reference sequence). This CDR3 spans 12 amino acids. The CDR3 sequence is CSANTGEETQYF. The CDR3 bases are TGCAGTGCTAACACGGGAGAAGAGACCCAGTACTTC.

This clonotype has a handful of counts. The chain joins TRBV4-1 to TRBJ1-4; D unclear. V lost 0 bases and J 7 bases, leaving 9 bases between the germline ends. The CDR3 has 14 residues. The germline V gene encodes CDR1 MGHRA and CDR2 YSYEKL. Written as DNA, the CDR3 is TGCGCCAGCAGCCAAGAAAGGGTCCGTGAAAAACTGTTTTTT. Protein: CASSQERVREKLFF.

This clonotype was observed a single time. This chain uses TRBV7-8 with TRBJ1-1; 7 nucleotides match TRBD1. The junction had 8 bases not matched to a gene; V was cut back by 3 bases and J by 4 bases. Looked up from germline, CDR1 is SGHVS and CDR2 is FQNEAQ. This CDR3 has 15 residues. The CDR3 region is CASSFRQGSSTEAFF. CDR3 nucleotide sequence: TGTGCCAGCAGCTTTAGACAGGGTAGTAGCACTGAAGCTTTCTTT.

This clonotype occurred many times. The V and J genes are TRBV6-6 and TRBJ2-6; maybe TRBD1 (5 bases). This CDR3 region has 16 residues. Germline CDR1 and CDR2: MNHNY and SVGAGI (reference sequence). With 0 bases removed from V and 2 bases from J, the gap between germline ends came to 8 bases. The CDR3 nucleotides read TGTGCCAGCAGTTACTCTCAGGGTGCTGGGGCCAACGTCCTGACTTTC. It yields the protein CASSYSQGAGANVLTF.

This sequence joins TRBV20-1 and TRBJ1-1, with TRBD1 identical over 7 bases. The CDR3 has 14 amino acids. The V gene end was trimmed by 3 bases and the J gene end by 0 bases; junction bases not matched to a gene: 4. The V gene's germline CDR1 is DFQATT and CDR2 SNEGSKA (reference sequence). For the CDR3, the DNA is TGCAGTGCTAGGAGGGGGCCCGTGAACACTGAAGCTTTCTTT. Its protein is CSARRGPVNTEAFF.

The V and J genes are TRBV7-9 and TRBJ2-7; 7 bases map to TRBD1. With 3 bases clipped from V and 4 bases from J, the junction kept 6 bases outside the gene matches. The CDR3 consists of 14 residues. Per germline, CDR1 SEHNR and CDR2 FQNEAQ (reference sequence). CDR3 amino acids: CASSFRQGQYEQYF. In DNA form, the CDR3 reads TGTGCCAGCAGCTTCCGACAGGGACAGTACGAGCAGTACTTC.

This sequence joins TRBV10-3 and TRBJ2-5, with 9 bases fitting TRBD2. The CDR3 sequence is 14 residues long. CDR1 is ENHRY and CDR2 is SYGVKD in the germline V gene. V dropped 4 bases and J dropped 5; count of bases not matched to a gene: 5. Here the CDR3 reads CAISARGGGETQYF. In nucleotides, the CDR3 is TGTGCCATCAGTGCGCGGGGGGGCGGGGAGACCCAGTACTTC.

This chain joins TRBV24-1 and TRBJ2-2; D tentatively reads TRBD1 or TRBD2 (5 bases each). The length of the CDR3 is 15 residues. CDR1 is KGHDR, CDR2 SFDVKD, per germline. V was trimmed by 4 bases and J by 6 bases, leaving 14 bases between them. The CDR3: CATSEGTWFAGELFF. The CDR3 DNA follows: TGTGCCACCAGTGAGGGGACGTGGTTCGCCGGGGAGCTGTTTTTT.

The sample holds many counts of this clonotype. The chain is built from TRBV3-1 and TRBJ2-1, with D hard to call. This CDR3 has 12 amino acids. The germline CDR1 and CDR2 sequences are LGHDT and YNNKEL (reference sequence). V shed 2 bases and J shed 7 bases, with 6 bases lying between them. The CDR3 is CASSQFPNEQFF. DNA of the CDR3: TGTGCCAGCAGCCAATTTCCGAATGAGCAGTTCTTC.

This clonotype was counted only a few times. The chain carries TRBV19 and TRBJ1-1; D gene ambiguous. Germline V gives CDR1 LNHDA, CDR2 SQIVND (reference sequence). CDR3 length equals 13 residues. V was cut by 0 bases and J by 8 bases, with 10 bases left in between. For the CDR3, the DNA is TGTGCCAGTAGTATAGACGAGGTTTCCGAAGCTTTCTTT. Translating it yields CASSIDEVSEAFF.

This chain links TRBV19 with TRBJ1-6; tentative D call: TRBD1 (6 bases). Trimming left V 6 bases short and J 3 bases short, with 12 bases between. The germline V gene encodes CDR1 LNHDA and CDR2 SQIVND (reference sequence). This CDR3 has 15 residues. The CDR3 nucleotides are TGTGCCAGTAGATCGGACAGAAGCTATAATTCACCCCTCCACTTT. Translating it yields CASRSDRSYNSPLHF. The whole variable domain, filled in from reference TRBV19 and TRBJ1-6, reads DGGITQSPKYLFRKEGQNVTLSCEQNLNHDAMYWYRQDPGQGLRLIYYSQIVNDFQKGDIAEGYSVSREKKESFPLTVTSAQKNPTAFYLCASRSDRSYNSPLHFGNGTRLTVT.

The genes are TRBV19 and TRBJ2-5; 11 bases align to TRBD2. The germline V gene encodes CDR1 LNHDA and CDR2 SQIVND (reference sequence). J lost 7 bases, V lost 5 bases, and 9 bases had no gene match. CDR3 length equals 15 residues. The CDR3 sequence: CASSQLAGGPGTQYF. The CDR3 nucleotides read TGTGCCAGTAGTCAGCTAGCGGGGGGCCCGGGGACCCAGTACTTC.

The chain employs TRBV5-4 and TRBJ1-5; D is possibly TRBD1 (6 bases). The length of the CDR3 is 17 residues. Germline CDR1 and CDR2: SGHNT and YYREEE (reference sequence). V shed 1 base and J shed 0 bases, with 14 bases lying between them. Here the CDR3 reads CASSLFGQYYSNQPQHF. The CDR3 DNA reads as TGTGCCAGCAGCTTGTTTGGACAGTACTATAGCAATCAGCCCCAGCATTTT. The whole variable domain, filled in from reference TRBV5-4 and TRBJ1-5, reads ETGVTQSPTHLIKTRGQQVTLRCSSQSGHNTVSWYQQALGQGPQFIFQYYREEENGRGNFPPRFSGLQFPNYSSELNVNALELDDSALYLCASSLFGQYYSNQPQHFGDGTRLSIL.

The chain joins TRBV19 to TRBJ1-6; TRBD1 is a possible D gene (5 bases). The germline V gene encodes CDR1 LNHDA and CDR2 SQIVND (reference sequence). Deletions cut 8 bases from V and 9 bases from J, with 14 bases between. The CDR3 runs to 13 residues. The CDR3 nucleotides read TGTGCCAGTCGAGGGCAGGGCTCTTCACCCCTCCACTTT. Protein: CASRGQGSSPLHF.

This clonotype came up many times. The CDR3 here is CASRAVGAEQYF. DNA of the CDR3: TGTGCCAGCAGAGCCGTTGGGGCCGAGCAGTACTTC. V is TRBV2 and J is TRBJ2-7, with a tentative D call TRBD1 (5 bases). The germline V and J ends were trimmed by 6 bases and 6 bases, with 12 bases remaining between them. This CDR3 comprises 12 residues. Germline V gene data show CDR1 as SNHLY and CDR2 as FYNNEI.

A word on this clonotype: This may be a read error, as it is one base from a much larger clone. The CDR3 region has the DNA TGTGCTAGTGGTTTTGGGGTCAGCAATCAGCCCCAGCATTTT. Its translation: CASGFGVSNQPQHF. J is TRBJ1-5 and V is TRBV12-5; D unclear. V was clipped by 3 bases and J by 1 base, with 7 bases between them. Germline V gene data show CDR1 as LGHNT and CDR2 as FRNRAP. This CDR3 has 14 amino acids. Looking up the rest from reference TRBV12-5 and TRBJ1-5 gives the full variable domain: DARVTQTPRHKVTEMGQEVTMRCQPILGHNTVFWYRQTMMQGLELLAYFRNRAPLDDSGMPKDRFSAEMPDATLATLKIQPSEPRDSAVYFCASGFGVSNQPQHFGDGTRLSIL.

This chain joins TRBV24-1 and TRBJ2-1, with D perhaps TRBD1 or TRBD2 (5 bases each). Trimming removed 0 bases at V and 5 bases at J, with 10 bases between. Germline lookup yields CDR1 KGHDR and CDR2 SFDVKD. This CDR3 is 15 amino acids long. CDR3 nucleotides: TGTGCCACCAGTGATTTGCGGGACCCGCACAATGAGCAGTTCTTC. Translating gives CATSDLRDPHNEQFF.

This chain's CDR3 is CSVHRGGDANTEAFF. CDR3 in DNA: TGCAGCGTTCATAGGGGAGGCGATGCAAACACTGAAGCTTTCTTT. The chain joins TRBV29-1 to TRBJ1-1, with D perhaps TRBD1 (5 bases). CDR3 length: 15 amino acids. Germline V gene lookup returns CDR1 SQVTM and CDR2 ANQGSEA. The V end was cut by 5 bases, the J end by 2 bases, with 18 bases between.

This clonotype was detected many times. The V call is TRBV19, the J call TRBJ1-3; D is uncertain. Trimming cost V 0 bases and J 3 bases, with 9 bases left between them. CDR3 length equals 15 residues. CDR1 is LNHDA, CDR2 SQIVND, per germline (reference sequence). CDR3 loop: CASSIDPALGNTIYF. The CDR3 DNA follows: TGTGCCAGTAGTATAGATCCGGCACTTGGAAACACCATATATTTT.

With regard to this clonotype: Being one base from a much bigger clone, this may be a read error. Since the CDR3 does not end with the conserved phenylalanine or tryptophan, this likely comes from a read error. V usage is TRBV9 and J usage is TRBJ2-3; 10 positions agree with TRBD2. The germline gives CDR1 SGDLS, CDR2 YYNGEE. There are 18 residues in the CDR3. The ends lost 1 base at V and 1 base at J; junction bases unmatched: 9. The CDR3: CASSVLAGALPGTDTQYL. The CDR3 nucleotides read TGTGCCAGCAGCGTACTAGCGGGGGCCCTCCCCGGCACAGATACGCAGTATCTT.

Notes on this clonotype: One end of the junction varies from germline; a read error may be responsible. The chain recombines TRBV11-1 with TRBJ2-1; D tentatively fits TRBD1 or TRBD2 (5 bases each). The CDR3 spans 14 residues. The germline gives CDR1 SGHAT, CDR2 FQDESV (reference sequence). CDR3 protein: CASSPRDGDNEQFF. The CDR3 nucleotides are TGCGCCAGCAGCCCTAGGGACGGAGACAATGAGCAGTTCTTC.

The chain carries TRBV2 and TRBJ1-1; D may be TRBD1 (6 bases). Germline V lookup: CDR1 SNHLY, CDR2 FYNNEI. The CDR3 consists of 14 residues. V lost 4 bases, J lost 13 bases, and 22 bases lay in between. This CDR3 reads CASSATGAGGLIFF. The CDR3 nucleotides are TGTGCCAGCAGTGCAACCGGGGCGGGGGGCCTGATTTTCTTT.

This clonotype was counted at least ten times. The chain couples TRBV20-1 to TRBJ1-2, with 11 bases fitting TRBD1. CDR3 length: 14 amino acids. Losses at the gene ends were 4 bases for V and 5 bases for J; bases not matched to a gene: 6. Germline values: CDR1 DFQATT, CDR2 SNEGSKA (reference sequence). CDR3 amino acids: CSAKPGTGGYGYTF. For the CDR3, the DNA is TGCAGTGCTAAGCCCGGGACAGGGGGATATGGCTACACCTTC.

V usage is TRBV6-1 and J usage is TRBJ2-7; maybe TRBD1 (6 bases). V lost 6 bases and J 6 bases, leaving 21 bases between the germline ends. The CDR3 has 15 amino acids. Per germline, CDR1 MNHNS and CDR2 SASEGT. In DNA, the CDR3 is TGTGCCAGCAGCCCCGAGGCTGGGGGCGCGTCCGAGCAGTACGTC. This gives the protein CASSPEAGGASEQYV.